This T cell receptor beta chain appears in the sequencing data of a study of T cells in Graves' hyperthyroidism and ophthalmopathy. J gave up 3 bases and V 6 bases, and 8 bases lay outside the gene matches. Germline V gives CDR1 MNHNS, CDR2 SASEGT. This CDR3 contains 15 residues. The source material, RNA transcripts, was used to amplify TCR beta CDR3 regions. The study used the HTBI primer set for a first-round RT-PCR of the TCR CDR3. Via MiXCR, TCRdb re-called the multiplex PCR reads, giving one row per CDR3 protein. The sample carries under 600,000 distinct CDR3 sequences, 16% recorded once. Specimen: blood. The sequence derives from a woman aged 40 to 50 with Graves' ophthalmopathy. V usage is TRBV6-1 and J usage is TRBJ2-3, with 8 bases that match TRBD1. The CDR3 is CASRGGGQGTDTQYF. CDR3 DNA sequence: TGTGCCAGCAGGGGGGGAGGACAGGGAACAGATACGCAGTATTTT.